These T cell receptor beta chains were read from a single sample in a study of post-analysis software for immune sequencing data. TCRdb passed the PCR reads through MiXCR, listing each CDR3 protein once. Of a few hundred thousand distinct CDR3 sequences in the sample, roughly 45% were seen once. What was sequenced was blood. All receptors derive from a girl under 18 with multiple sclerosis. Both conserved end residues are part of each CDR3. A D gene is named only where the DNA matches it firmly. Only part of the rows carry a size: once, few, many, or a class if the clone is expanded.

clone_size j_call d_call v_call cdr3_length cdr3_nt cdr3_aa
few TRBJ2-1 TRBD2 TRBV5-1 17 TGCGCCAGCAGCTTGGGTTCTAGCGGGAGGGGCTACAATGAGCAGTTCTTC CASSLGSSGRGYNEQFF
few TRBJ2-7 - TRBV29-1 13 TGCAGCGTTGAGGGGTCGGGCCCCTACGAGCAGTACTTC CSVEGSGPYEQYF
- TRBJ2-5 - TRBV12-3/TRBV12-4 14 TGTGCCAGCAGTCCGGACAGAACTCCCAATGAGCAGTACTTC CASSPDRTPNEQYF
- TRBJ1-1 - TRBV29-1 12 TGCAGCGTCGAGAAGACGAACACTGAAGCTTTCTTT CSVEKTNTEAFF
- TRBJ2-4 - TRBV20-1 12 TGCGGTGCTAGAGCCCCGGGGGCCATAGAGTACTTC CGARAPGAIEYF
many TRBJ2-2 - TRBV12-3/TRBV12-4 13 TGCGCCAGCAGCTTAGGGAACACCGGGGAGCTGTTTTTT CASSLGNTGELFF
few TRBJ2-5 - TRBV28 13 TGTGCCAGCATCGGCAGGGAGAAAGAGACCCAGTACTTC CASIGREKETQYF
few TRBJ2-7 TRBD1 TRBV27 12 TGTGCCAGCAGTCTAAGGACAGGAGAGCAGTACTTC CASSLRTGEQYF
few TRBJ1-2 TRBD1 TRBV12-3/TRBV12-4 15 TGTGCCAGCAGTTCCGGACAGGGCAGGAACTATGGCTACACCTTC CASSSGQGRNYGYTF
- TRBJ2-1 - TRBV6-2/TRBV6-3 14 TGTGCCAGCGGCCCTTGGCAGCAAATCAATGAGCAGTTCTTC CASGPWQQINEQFF
few TRBJ2-3 TRBD2 TRBV20-1 16 TGCAGTGCTAGAGATCGGGCGGGAGGCATTGGAGATACGCAGTATTTT CSARDRAGGIGDTQYF
- TRBJ1-2 - TRBV12-3/TRBV12-4 15 TGTGCCAGCAGTCCGGGTTTTCAGGGTAACTATGGCTACACCTTC CASSPGFQGNYGYTF
- TRBJ2-7 TRBD1 TRBV20-1 14 TGCAGTGCTAGTCCCACGGGACAGGGGTTCGAGCAGTACTTC CSASPTGQGFEQYF
- TRBJ2-5 - TRBV15 15 TGTGCCACCAGCAGGTTTATAGCGGTACAAGAGACCCAGTACTTC CATSRFIAVQETQYF
few TRBJ1-2 - TRBV4-1 14 TGCGCCAGCAGCCAAGATTTCCAGGGCAGTGGCTACACCTTC CASSQDFQGSGYTF
- TRBJ1-5 - TRBV20-1 15 TGCAGTGCTAGAGTCCTTGGGACATATAATCAGCCCCAGCATTTT CSARVLGTYNQPQHF
- TRBJ1-1 TRBD1 TRBV25-1 15 TGTGCCAGCAGTGAAACGGGACAGAGAGGCACTGAAGCTTTCTTT CASSETGQRGTEAFF
once TRBJ2-5 TRBD2 TRBV6-5 15 TGTGCCAGCAGCCGTGCCGGGGCGGGAGGGGAGACCCAGTACTTC CASSRAGAGGETQYF
- TRBJ2-5 - TRBV12-3/TRBV12-4 17 TGTGCCAGCACCGCCCTTAGGGGTGGGGTTCGCCAAGAGACCCAGTACTTC CASTALRGGVRQETQYF
- TRBJ1-1 - TRBV9 14 TGTGCCAGCAGCGCGGGGACCTTGAACACTGAAGCTTTCTTT CASSAGTLNTEAFF
- TRBJ2-1 TRBD2 TRBV7-6 18 TGTGCCAGCAGCTTATGGGGAATGGGGACTAGCGACGAGAATGAGCAGTTCTTC CASSLWGMGTSDENEQFF
- TRBJ2-1 - TRBV9 15 TGTGCCAGCAGCGTATCCCCGACTAGTAGGGGTGAGCAGTTCTTC CASSVSPTSRGEQFF
few TRBJ2-5 - TRBV20-1 15 TGCAGTGCTAGAGATGGAGGGGACACCCAAGAGACCCAGTACTTC CSARDGGDTQETQYF
- TRBJ2-7 - TRBV6-5 12 TGTGCCAGCAGAACGGAATGGTACGAGCAGTACTTC CASRTEWYEQYF
- TRBJ2-1 - TRBV5-1 13 TGCGCCAGCAGCGAAAGGGGTAGCGATGAGCAGTTCTTC CASSERGSDEQFF
- TRBJ1-1 - TRBV10-3 10 TGTGCCTCCCAGGGCACTGAAGCTTTCTTT CASQGTEAFF
- TRBJ2-3 TRBD1 TRBV7-9 16 TGTGCCAGCAGCTTAGCTAGCCCCCAGGGGGCAGATACGCAGTATTTT CASSLASPQGADTQYF
- TRBJ1-2 TRBD1 TRBV29-1 13 TGCAGCGTTGAGATGGACAGGGGTGATGGCTACACCTTC CSVEMDRGDGYTF
- TRBJ2-3 - TRBV25-1 12 TGTGCCAGCAGTCATGGCACAGATACGCAGTATTTT CASSHGTDTQYF
- TRBJ1-5 TRBD1 TRBV20-1 14 TGCAGTGCCCGGGGGACAGACAGTAATCAGCCCCAGCATTTT CSARGTDSNQPQHF
few TRBJ1-5 - TRBV6-6 13 TGTGCCAGCAGTTACCTCAACAATCAGCCCCAGCATTTT CASSYLNNQPQHF
- TRBJ2-4 - TRBV5-1 13 TGCGCCAGCAGCTTGAGGGGTCTTGGCATTCAGTACTTC CASSLRGLGIQYF